This T cell receptor (beta chain) was sequenced during a study of T-cell memory formation after mild COVID-19. General study results and limits: A subset of responding clones appeared in pre-infection memory, suggesting cross-reactive memory joined. Among clones peaking at day 37 in the second wave, SARS-CoV-2 specificity remained unconfirmed. Shrinking CD4+ clones were chiefly CM and EM; CD8+ ones were chiefly EMRA.

Barcoded TCR alpha and TCR beta cDNA libraries with UMIs came from 5'RACE using constant-segment primers. From the 5' RACE reads, TCRdb called clonotypes with MiXCR, one entry per CDR3 protein. The sample includes under 600,000 distinct CDR3 sequences, about 22% seen only once; the top ten take approximately 8%. This clonotype was seen just once. What it binds is unknown. The germline CDR1 and CDR2 sequences are MNHEY and SMNVEV (reference sequence). V trimming: 10 bases; J trimming: 3 bases; junction bases outside the gene matches: 9. The CDR3 is 13 residues long. Sequencing was done on a sample of PBMCs or a T cell subset sorted from them (not recorded which). The V and J genes are TRBV27 and TRBJ2-7; 7 nucleotides agree with TRBD1. The TCR was taken from an adult woman who had mild COVID-19 (a few samples of this study predate the infection). Cell type and time point are not known. The CDR3 sequence is CAIGTDRIYEQYF. CDR3 coding DNA: TGTGCCATCGGGACAGACCGAATCTACGAGCAGTACTTC.